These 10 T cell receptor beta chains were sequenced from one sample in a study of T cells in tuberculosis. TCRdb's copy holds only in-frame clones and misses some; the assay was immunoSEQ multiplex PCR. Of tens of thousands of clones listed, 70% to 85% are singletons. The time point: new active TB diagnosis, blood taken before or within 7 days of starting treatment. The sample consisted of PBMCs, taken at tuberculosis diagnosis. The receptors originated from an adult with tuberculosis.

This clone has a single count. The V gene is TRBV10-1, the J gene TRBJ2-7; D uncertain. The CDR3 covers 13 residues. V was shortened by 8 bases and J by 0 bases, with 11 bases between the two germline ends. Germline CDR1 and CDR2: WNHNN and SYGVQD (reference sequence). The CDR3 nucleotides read TGCGCCAGCTCCGACTTGCCCTCCTACGAGCAGTACTTC. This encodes CASSDLPSYEQYF.

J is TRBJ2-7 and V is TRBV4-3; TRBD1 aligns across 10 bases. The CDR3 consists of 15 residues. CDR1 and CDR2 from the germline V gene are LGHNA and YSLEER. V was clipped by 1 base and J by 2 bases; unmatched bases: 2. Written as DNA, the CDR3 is TGCGCCAGCAGCCAAGCCGGGACAGGGGCCTACGAGCAGTACTTC. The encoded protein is CASSQAGTGAYEQYF.

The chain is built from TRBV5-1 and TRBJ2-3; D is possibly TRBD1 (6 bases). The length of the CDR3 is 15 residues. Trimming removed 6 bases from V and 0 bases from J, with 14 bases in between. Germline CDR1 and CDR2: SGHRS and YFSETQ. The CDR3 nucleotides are TGCGCCAGCACATCAACAGGGTCTAGCACAGATACGCAGTATTTT. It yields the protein CASTSTGSSTDTQYF. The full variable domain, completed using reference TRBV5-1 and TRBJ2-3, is KAGVTQTPRYLIKTRGQQVTLSCSPISGHRSVSWYQQTPGQGLQFLFEYFSETQRNKGNFPGRFSGRQFSNSRSEMNVSTLELGDSALYLCASTSTGSSTDTQYFGPGTRLTVL.

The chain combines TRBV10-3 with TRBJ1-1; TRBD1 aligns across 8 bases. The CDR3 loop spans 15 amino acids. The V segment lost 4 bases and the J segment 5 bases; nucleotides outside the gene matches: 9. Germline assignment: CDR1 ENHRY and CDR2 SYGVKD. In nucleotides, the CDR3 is TGTGCCATCAGTGGGGATAGACAGGGGAGGACTGAAGCTTTCTTT. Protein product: CAISGDRQGRTEAFF.

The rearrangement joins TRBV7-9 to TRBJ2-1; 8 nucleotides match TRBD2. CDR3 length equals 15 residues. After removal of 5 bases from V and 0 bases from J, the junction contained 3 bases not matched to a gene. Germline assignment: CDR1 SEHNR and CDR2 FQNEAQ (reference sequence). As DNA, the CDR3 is TGTGCCAGCAGCCATAGCGGGGACTCCTACAATGAGCAGTTCTTC. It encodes CASSHSGDSYNEQFF.

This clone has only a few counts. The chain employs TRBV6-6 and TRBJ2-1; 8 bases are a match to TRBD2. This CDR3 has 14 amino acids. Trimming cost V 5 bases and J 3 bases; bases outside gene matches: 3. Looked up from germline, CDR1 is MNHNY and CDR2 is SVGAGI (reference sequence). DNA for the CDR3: TGTGCCAGCAGTCCCAGCGGGGGCTACAATGAGCAGTTCTTC. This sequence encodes CASSPSGGYNEQFF.

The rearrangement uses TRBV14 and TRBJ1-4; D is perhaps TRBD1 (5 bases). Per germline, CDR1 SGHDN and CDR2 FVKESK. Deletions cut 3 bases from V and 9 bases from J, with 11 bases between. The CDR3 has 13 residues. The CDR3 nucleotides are TGTGCCAGCAGCCAGCAGGGTATCCAAAAACTGTTTTTT. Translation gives CASSQQGIQKLFF.

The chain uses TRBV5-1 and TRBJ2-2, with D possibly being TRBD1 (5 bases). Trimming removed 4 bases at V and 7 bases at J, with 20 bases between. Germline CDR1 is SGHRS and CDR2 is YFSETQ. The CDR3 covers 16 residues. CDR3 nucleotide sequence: TGCGCCAGCAGCCCCCAGGCCCAGGGTGGTTTCGGGGAGCTGTTTTTT. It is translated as CASSPQAQGGFGELFF.

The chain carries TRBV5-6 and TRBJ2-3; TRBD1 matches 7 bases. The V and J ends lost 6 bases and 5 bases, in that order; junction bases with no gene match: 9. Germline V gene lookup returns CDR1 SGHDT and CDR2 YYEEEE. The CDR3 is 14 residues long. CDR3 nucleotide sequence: TGTGCCAGCAACAGCCAAGGGGGCATAGATACGCAGTATTTT. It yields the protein CASNSQGGIDTQYF.

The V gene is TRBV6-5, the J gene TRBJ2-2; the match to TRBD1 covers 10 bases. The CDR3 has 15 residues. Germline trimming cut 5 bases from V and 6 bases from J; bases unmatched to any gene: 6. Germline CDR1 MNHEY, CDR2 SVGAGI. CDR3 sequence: CASSPWTGGAGELFF. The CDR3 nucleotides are TGTGCCAGCAGTCCCTGGACAGGGGGAGCCGGGGAGCTGTTTTTT.